Shown below are 25 T cell receptor beta chains from a single sample sequenced in a study of blood T cell repertoires in COVID-19. Sequencing used immunoSEQ multiplex PCR; TCRdb keeps in-frame clones, though not all of them. The data show 100,000 to 150,000 clones, approximately 88% seen once. The source material was peripheral blood. The receptors derive from a man in his sixties with acute or convalescent COVID-19.

V is TRBV5-1 and J is TRBJ1-2; 9 bases line up with TRBD1. CDR3 size: 14 residues. V was pared by 7 bases and J by 6 bases, with 10 bases of the junction left unmatched. The germline gives CDR1 SGHRS, CDR2 YFSETQ. The CDR3 here is CASSGQGLLDGYTF. In nucleotides, the CDR3 is TGCGCCAGCTCCGGACAGGGGCTCCTTGATGGCTACACCTTC. Based on the CDR3 plus reference TRBV5-1 and TRBJ1-2, the full variable domain is KAGVTQTPRYLIKTRGQQVTLSCSPISGHRSVSWYQQTPGQGLQFLFEYFSETQRNKGNFPGRFSGRQFSNSRSEMNVSTLELGDSALYLCASSGQGLLDGYTFGSGTRLTVV.

This chain uses TRBV5-1 with TRBJ1-6, with a possible D match to TRBD1 (6 bases). Germline values: CDR1 SGHRS, CDR2 YFSETQ. CDR3 length equals 14 residues. V dropped 4 bases and J dropped 7 bases, with 12 bases sitting between them. CDR3 DNA sequence: TGCGCCAGCAGCCCGGGGGGCCCCAATTCACCCCTCCACTTT. Protein sequence: CASSPGGPNSPLHF.

This rearrangement joins TRBV5-1 to TRBJ2-1; 7 positions match TRBD1. V lost 0 bases and J lost 4; bases outside the gene matches: 7. There are 16 residues in the CDR3. The germline V gene encodes CDR1 SGHRS and CDR2 YFSETQ. The CDR3 loop is CASSLGQGVSYNEQFF. CDR3 nucleotide sequence: TGCGCCAGCAGCTTGGGGCAGGGGGTGTCATACAATGAGCAGTTCTTC.

This clone has only a few counts. The rearrangement links TRBV18 to TRBJ1-4; possibly TRBD1 for D (5 bases). This CDR3 is 14 amino acids long. Per germline, CDR1 KGHSH and CDR2 LQKENI. Trimming shortened V by 3 bases and J by 6 bases, and 11 bases separated the two germline ends. CDR3 loop: CASSPNRWDEKLFF. In DNA form, the CDR3 reads TGTGCCAGCTCACCCAACAGGTGGGATGAAAAACTGTTTTTT.

The chain links TRBV5-4 to TRBJ2-5; D unresolved. The CDR3 loop spans 16 amino acids. Germline assignment: CDR1 SGHNT and CDR2 YYREEE (reference sequence). The V and J ends lost 4 bases and 2 bases respectively, with 18 bases between them. The CDR3, as DNA: TGTGCCAGCAGCCCCAGTTTGGTCAGAAAACAAGAGACCCAGTACTTC. Protein product: CASSPSLVRKQETQYF. Full variable domain (remainder filled in from reference TRBV5-4 and TRBJ2-5): ETGVTQSPTHLIKTRGQQVTLRCSSQSGHNTVSWYQQALGQGPQFIFQYYREEENGRGNFPPRFSGLQFPNYSSELNVNALELDDSALYLCASSPSLVRKQETQYFGPGTRLLVL.

The chain joins TRBV20-1 to TRBJ1-1; the D gene is possibly TRBD1 (6 bases). V was cut by 0 bases and J by 8 bases, with 7 bases left in between. This CDR3 contains 11 residues. Germline V lookup: CDR1 DFQATT, CDR2 SNEGSKA (reference sequence). CDR3 loop: CSARDTGEAFF. Written as DNA, the CDR3 is TGCAGTGCTAGAGATACAGGGGAAGCTTTCTTT.

The chain is built from TRBV6-1 and TRBJ1-1, with TRBD1 matching 12 bases. The germline V gene encodes CDR1 MNHNS and CDR2 SASEGT. Trimming cost V 2 bases and J 9 bases; bases outside gene matches: 7. The CDR3 is made up of 15 amino acids. CDR3 coding DNA: TGTGCCAGCAGTGAACAAGGGACAGGGGGCGACAAAGCTTTCTTT. Its protein is CASSEQGTGGDKAFF.

The chain has TRBV9 and TRBJ2-3; tentative D call: TRBD2 (6 bases). The CDR3 is made up of 13 amino acids. Germline CDR1 is SGDLS and CDR2 is YYNGEE. Trimming shortened V by 3 bases and J by 6 bases, and 11 bases separated the two germline ends. CDR3 residues: CASSDDRGDTQYF. The CDR3 region has the DNA TGTGCCAGCAGCGATGACCGGGGGGATACGCAGTATTTT.

This chain joins TRBV19 and TRBJ1-2; maybe TRBD1 (5 bases). Deletions cut 5 bases from V and 3 bases from J, with 13 bases between. Germline lookup yields CDR1 LNHDA and CDR2 SQIVND (reference sequence). This CDR3 contains 14 residues. The CDR3 region has the DNA TGTGCCAGTAGTCTCCGAACAGGAGACTATGGCTACACCTTC. Its protein is CASSLRTGDYGYTF.

The chain has TRBV5-1 and TRBJ2-3; D is possibly TRBD2 (5 bases). Germline CDR1 is SGHRS and CDR2 is YFSETQ. The CDR3 spans 14 residues. The V end lost 1 base, the J end lost 5 bases, and 11 bases lay between the germline ends. CDR3 DNA sequence: TGCGCCAGCAGCTTGCGGGTGGGAGAAGATACGCAGTATTTT. Protein sequence: CASSLRVGEDTQYF.

J is TRBJ1-2 and V is TRBV5-6, with TRBD1 as a possible D gene (6 bases). CDR3 length equals 13 residues. Germline CDR1 and CDR2: SGHDT and YYEEEE. Trimming shortened V by 2 bases and J by 7 bases, and 12 bases separated the two germline ends. The CDR3, as DNA: TGTGCCAGCAGCTTCAGGGGCCGAGGTGGCTACACCTTC. Its protein is CASSFRGRGGYTF.

As concerns this clone: Other DNA sequences within the sample encode an identical CDR3. The chain links TRBV5-1 to TRBJ1-4; TRBD1 aligns across 8 bases. The CDR3 covers 14 residues. The V gene's germline CDR1 is SGHRS and CDR2 YFSETQ. The V gene end was trimmed by 0 bases and the J gene end by 5 bases; junction bases not matched to a gene: 0. CDR3 bases: TGCGCCAGCAGCTTGGACAGGGGGAATGAAAAACTGTTTTTT. As protein: CASSLDRGNEKLFF.

V gene TRBV18 combines with J gene TRBJ2-5; 8 nucleotides match TRBD1. Germline loops: CDR1 KGHSH, CDR2 LQKENI. The V and J ends lost 3 bases and 6 bases, in that order; junction bases with no gene match: 6. This CDR3 region has 14 residues. The CDR3 DNA is TGTGCCAGCTCACCCGGACAGGGTTGGCAGACCCAGTACTTC. Protein product: CASSPGQGWQTQYF.

This rearrangement joins TRBV25-1 to TRBJ1-2, with 11 bases identical to TRBD1. V shed 8 bases and J 4 bases; nucleotides not matched to a gene: 6. The CDR3 has 14 residues. Germline CDR1 is MGHDK and CDR2 is SYGVNS. DNA for the CDR3: TGTGCCAGCCGCCGGACAGGGGGCTTCTATGGCTACACCTTC. It translates to CASRRTGGFYGYTF.

The rearrangement links TRBV30 to TRBJ2-5; possibly TRBD1 for D (5 bases). CDR3 length: 15 residues. Trimming cost V 2 bases and J 2 bases, with 15 bases left between them. Germline values: CDR1 GTSNPN, CDR2 SVGIG (reference sequence). CDR3 DNA: TGTGCCTGGAGTACTGGCTCCAGGGTGCAAGAGACCCAGTACTTC. It specifies CAWSTGSRVQETQYF.

V is TRBV3-1 (or the pseudogene TRBV3-2) and J is TRBJ1-4, with D tentatively TRBD1 (6 bases). Germline-derived CDR1 and CDR2 are LGHDT and YNNKEL (reference sequence). V was pared by 2 bases and J by 10 bases, with 8 bases between. There are 12 residues in the CDR3. Here the CDR3 reads CASSQRGGKLFF. CDR3 nucleotides: TGTGCCAGCAGCCAACGAGGGGGAAAACTGTTTTTT.

The chain is built from TRBV19 and TRBJ2-3; no definite D call. Looked up from germline, CDR1 is LNHDA and CDR2 is SQIVND (reference sequence). The CDR3 contains 16 residues. V lost 4 bases and J lost 0, with 14 bases in between. The CDR3 spells CASSTKLSTSTDTQYF. CDR3 nucleotide sequence: TGTGCCAGTAGTACCAAACTGTCGACTAGCACAGATACGCAGTATTTT.

The chain is built from TRBV6-5 and TRBJ1-1; 7 bases line up with TRBD1. Losses at the gene ends were 2 bases for V and 8 bases for J; bases not matched to a gene: 5. Germline-derived CDR1 and CDR2 are MNHEY and SVGAGI. There are 13 residues in the CDR3. The CDR3 loop is CASSYGGTDEAFF. The CDR3 DNA is TGTGCCAGCAGTTACGGGGGGACAGACGAAGCTTTCTTT.

V is TRBV6-6 and J is TRBJ2-5, with D perhaps matching TRBD2 (6 bases). The CDR3 runs 12 residues. The germline gives CDR1 MNHNY, CDR2 SVGAGI (reference sequence). V lost 11 bases to trimming and J lost 1 base, with 11 bases between them. CDR3: CASRDFQETQYF. Here the CDR3 DNA reads TGTGCCTCCCGGGACTTCCAAGAGACCCAGTACTTC.

The chain links TRBV5-1 to TRBJ2-2; 10 positions agree with TRBD2. Germline values: CDR1 SGHRS, CDR2 YFSETQ. The CDR3 has 15 residues. V was clipped by 6 bases and J by 3 bases; unmatched bases: 5. The DNA for the CDR3 is TGCGCCAGCACCGCCGGGACTAGCGACACCGGGGAGCTGTTTTTT. It translates to CASTAGTSDTGELFF.

V and J are TRBV10-3 and TRBJ1-1; 8 bases line up with TRBD1. The CDR3 is 13 amino acids. V dropped 1 base and J dropped 8; count of bases not matched to a gene: 3. Germline V gives CDR1 ENHRY, CDR2 SYGVKD. The CDR3: CAISEYRDREAFF. CDR3 sequence (DNA): TGTGCCATCAGTGAGTATCGGGACAGGGAAGCTTTCTTT.

The rearrangement joins TRBV5-1 to TRBJ2-7, with 15 positions matching TRBD2. The V segment lost 4 bases and the J segment 0 bases; nucleotides outside the gene matches: 5. The length of the CDR3 is 17 residues. CDR1 is SGHRS and CDR2 is YFSETQ in the germline V gene. CDR3 sequence: CASSPGLAGGSSYEQYF. The DNA of the CDR3 is TGCGCCAGCAGCCCGGGACTAGCGGGAGGCTCCTCCTACGAGCAGTACTTC.

The CDR3 coding sequence is TGTGCCTGGAGGGTCACTAGCGGGGGGGCCTGGGAGACCCAGTACTTC. It specifies CAWRVTSGGAWETQYF. The V and J genes are TRBV30 and TRBJ2-5; 13 bases agree with TRBD2. V lost 3 bases to trimming and J lost 5 bases; unmatched junction nucleotides: 9. The CDR3 extends over 16 amino acids. The germline V gene has CDR1 GTSNPN and CDR2 SVGIG (reference sequence).

V usage is TRBV5-1 and J usage is TRBJ2-2; a possible D gene is TRBD2 (5 bases). The CDR3 consists of 15 residues. The germline gives CDR1 SGHRS, CDR2 YFSETQ. Trimming left V 0 bases short and J 8 bases short, with 14 bases between. CDR3 coding DNA: TGCGCCAGCAGCTTGGACCCCTCCGGGGTAGGGGAGCTGTTTTTT. It specifies CASSLDPSGVGELFF.

This chain joins TRBV11-2 and TRBJ2-7, with 9 bases identical to TRBD2. The junction had 9 bases not matched to a gene; V was cut back by 5 bases and J by 1 base. From germline, CDR1 is SGHAT and CDR2 FQNNGV. The CDR3 has 16 amino acids. The CDR3 region is CASSPRNSGSSYEQYF. In DNA, the CDR3 is TGTGCCAGCAGCCCGCGGAATAGCGGGAGTTCCTACGAGCAGTACTTC.